These 30 T cell receptor beta chains were all obtained from the same sample, sequenced in a study of T cells after yellow fever vaccination. A single record per CDR3 protein comes from TCRdb applying MiXCR to the 5' RACE reads. The sample contains 200,000 to 300,000 distinct CDR3 sequences, 10% to 15% of which appear only once. This specimen consisted of CD4+ T cells sorted from PBMCs, obtained 45 days after the yellow fever booster vaccination. The origin of the receptors is a man aged 30 to 45 who received the YFV17D yellow fever vaccine.

The rearrangement uses TRBV3-1 and TRBJ2-1; TRBD1 agrees at 9 bases. Germline lookup yields CDR1 LGHDT and CDR2 YNNKEL (reference sequence). V gave up 0 bases and J gave up 7 bases; unmatched junction bases: 7. CDR3 size: 16 residues. The CDR3 loop is CASSQDRGQGRNEQFF. The CDR3, as DNA: TGTGCCAGCAGCCAAGATAGGGGACAGGGAAGGAATGAGCAGTTCTTC.

The chain employs TRBV7-2 and TRBJ2-2; the D gene is possibly TRBD2 (6 bases). With 1 base removed from V and 9 bases from J, the gap between germline ends came to 12 bases. The CDR3 covers 14 residues. CDR1 is SGHTA, CDR2 FQGNSA, per germline. For the CDR3, the DNA is TGTGCCAGCAGCTTAGATAGCGGAGACAGGGAGCTGTTTTTT. It yields the protein CASSLDSGDRELFF.

This clonotype showed up just a few times. The chain combines TRBV20-1 with TRBJ2-5; D is unclear. Trimming removed 5 bases from V and 3 bases from J, with 10 bases in between. CDR3 length: 12 residues. The V gene's germline CDR1 is DFQATT and CDR2 SNEGSKA (reference sequence). CDR3 residues: CSALYQKETQYF. The CDR3 DNA follows: TGCAGTGCTCTATACCAGAAAGAGACCCAGTACTTC.

The table lists this clonotype with a few counts. V is TRBV7-9 and J is TRBJ1-1; D is uncertain. Germline assignment: CDR1 SEHNR and CDR2 FQNEAQ (reference sequence). The CDR3 contains 13 residues. Trimming left V 0 bases short and J 6 bases short, with 8 bases between. Here the CDR3 reads CASSLAGLAEAFF. CDR3 bases: TGTGCCAGCAGCTTAGCAGGGCTCGCTGAAGCTTTCTTT. Combining the CDR3 with reference TRBV7-9 and TRBJ1-1 gives the whole variable domain DTGVSQNPRHKITKRGQNVTFRCDPISEHNRLYWYRQTLGQGPEFLTYFQNEAQLEKSRLLSDRFSAERPKGSFSTLEIQRTEQGDSAMYLCASSLAGLAEAFFGQGTRLTVV.

This clonotype has only a few counts. V and J are TRBV5-4 and TRBJ2-5, with 9 positions matching TRBD2. The CDR3 is made up of 16 amino acids. In germline, CDR1 is SGHNT, CDR2 YYREEE (reference sequence). V dropped 4 bases and J dropped 2; count of bases not matched to a gene: 9. The CDR3 here is CASSRTSGRSQETQYF. In nucleotides, the CDR3 is TGTGCCAGCAGCCGGACGAGCGGGAGGTCGCAAGAGACCCAGTACTTC.

This clonotype was picked up a small number of times. The rearrangement links TRBV15 to TRBJ2-7; no clear D. Per germline, CDR1 LNHNV and CDR2 YYDKDF (reference sequence). This CDR3 region has 15 residues. V was cut by 0 bases and J by 5 bases, with 14 bases left in between. CDR3 in DNA: TGTGCCACCAGCAGAGATCTGTTAGAAGTCCACGAGCAGTACTTC. Translation: CATSRDLLEVHEQYF.

The gene calls are TRBV10-1 and TRBJ2-7; 9 bases line up with TRBD1. V shed 3 bases, J shed 3 bases, and the junction held 6 bases outside the gene matches. Germline V gene lookup returns CDR1 WNHNN and CDR2 SYGVQD (reference sequence). The CDR3 sequence is 15 residues long. CDR3 sequence (DNA): TGCGCCAGCAGTGACGGGACAGGGTTGTACTACGAGCAGTACTTC. Translation gives CASSDGTGLYYEQYF.

This clonotype was picked up a small number of times. The chain carries TRBV12-3 or TRBV12-4 and TRBJ2-5, with a weak D call TRBD2 (5 bases). Deletions cut 3 bases from V and 7 bases from J, with 12 bases between. The CDR3 loop spans 13 amino acids. The CDR3 DNA reads TGTGCCAGCAGTTTTGAGTCGAGCGGGACCCAGTACTTC. As protein: CASSFESSGTQYF.

The chain links TRBV6-4 to TRBJ2-3; TRBD1 is a possible D gene (5 bases). The V and J ends lost 2 bases and 6 bases respectively, with 9 bases between them. This CDR3 comprises 13 residues. Germline V gene lookup returns CDR1 MRHNA and CDR2 SNTAGT. CDR3 DNA: TGTGCCAGCAGTGACGACAGTCGGGATACGCAGTATTTT. It is translated as CASSDDSRDTQYF.

The V and J genes are TRBV20-1 and TRBJ1-1, with D maybe TRBD1 (5 bases). V shed 0 bases and J shed 3 bases, with 17 bases lying between them. The CDR3 has 16 amino acids. Germline CDR1 DFQATT, CDR2 SNEGSKA (reference sequence). The CDR3 nucleotides are TGCAGTGCTAGAGATCCAAGGGGCTCAAGCTACACTGAAGCTTTCTTT. It yields the protein CSARDPRGSSYTEAFF.

This clonotype was seen more than once but under ten times. The rearrangement joins TRBV20-1 to TRBJ2-5, with a possible D match to TRBD2 (5 bases). The CDR3 has 16 residues. The germline V and J ends were trimmed by 7 bases and 5 bases, with 26 bases remaining between them. Germline CDR1 reads DFQATT; CDR2 reads SNEGSKA (reference sequence). The CDR3 loop reads CSVPRAVGWMMETQYF. In DNA, the CDR3 is TGCAGTGTCCCCCGAGCGGTAGGGTGGATGATGGAGACCCAGTACTTC.

J is TRBJ2-3 and V is TRBV6-5; D remains unclear. Germline CDR1 is MNHEY and CDR2 is SVGAGI. Trimming took 2 bases from V and 6 from J, leaving 3 bases between them. CDR3 size: 11 residues. The CDR3 DNA reads as TGTGCCAGCAGTTACATCGATACGCAGTATTTT. It yields the protein CASSYIDTQYF.

The chain couples TRBV2 to TRBJ2-7; a weak D match, TRBD2 (5 bases). Germline lookup yields CDR1 SNHLY and CDR2 FYNNEI. The CDR3 sequence is 14 residues long. The V and J ends lost 3 bases and 4 bases respectively, with 13 bases between them. CDR3 in amino acids: CASSDAGLSYEQYF. CDR3 bases: TGTGCCAGCAGTGATGCGGGCCTCAGTTACGAGCAGTACTTC.

This clonotype has a count of ten or more. The junction and the germline gene differ at one end; a read error may be behind it. This chain joins TRBV5-1 and TRBJ2-7, with 15 bases matching TRBD2. The V gene's germline CDR1 is SGHRS and CDR2 YFSETQ. There are 14 residues in the CDR3. The CDR3 protein is CASSPGLAGGEQYF. As DNA, the CDR3 is TGTGCCAGCAGCCCGGGACTAGCGGGAGGCGAGCAGTACTTC. The complete variable domain, with remaining parts taken from reference TRBV5-1 and TRBJ2-7, reads KAGVTQTPRYLIKTRGQQVTLSCSPISGHRSVSWYQQTPGQGLQFLFEYFSETQRNKGNFPGRFSGRQFSNSRSEMNVSTLELGDSALYLCASSPGLAGGEQYFGPGTRLTVT.

This clonotype was picked up a small number of times. The chain joins TRBV7-8 to TRBJ2-7; 7 bases map to TRBD2. With 2 bases clipped from V and 2 bases from J, the junction kept 3 bases outside the gene matches. CDR1 and CDR2 (germline): SGHVS, FQNEAQ. The length of the CDR3 is 14 residues. The CDR3: CASSLSGVAYEQYF. The CDR3 nucleotides read TGTGCCAGCAGCTTAAGCGGGGTGGCCTACGAGCAGTACTTC.

The chain couples TRBV28 to TRBJ2-1; 10 bases agree with TRBD2. J gave up 0 bases and V 7 bases, and 6 bases lay outside the gene matches. This CDR3 comprises 16 residues. Looked up from germline, CDR1 is MDHEN and CDR2 is SYDVKM. CDR3: CASITSGDSSYNEQFF. The CDR3 DNA reads TGTGCCAGCATTACTAGCGGGGATAGCTCCTACAATGAGCAGTTCTTC.

This clonotype was observed a few times. The chain carries TRBV6-1 and TRBJ2-6; D not resolved. Germline V gives CDR1 MNHNS, CDR2 SASEGT. V lost 6 bases and J lost 2, with 17 bases in between. The CDR3 is made up of 17 amino acids. The CDR3 region is CASSLIALRTGANVLTF. The CDR3 DNA reads as TGTGCCAGCAGCTTGATTGCACTCCGTACTGGGGCCAACGTCCTGACTTTC.

There are a few counts of this clonotype. This sequence joins TRBV6-6 and TRBJ2-5; D is undetermined. The V end lost 2 bases, the J end lost 5 bases, and 9 bases lay between the germline ends. Germline V gene data show CDR1 as MNHNY and CDR2 as SVGAGI (reference sequence). The CDR3 is made up of 13 amino acids. The CDR3 is CASSYQGLETQYF. The CDR3 DNA is TGTGCCAGCAGTTACCAAGGGTTGGAGACCCAGTACTTC.

A few counts support this clonotype. The chain carries TRBV29-1 and TRBJ1-1; D is unclear. The V end lost 5 bases, the J end lost 3 bases, and 7 bases lay between the germline ends. Per the germline V gene, CDR1 is SQVTM and CDR2 is ANQGSEA. This CDR3 spans 11 amino acids. The CDR3 spells CSVITYTEAFF. CDR3 in DNA: TGCAGCGTTATTACCTACACTGAAGCTTTCTTT.

The chain combines TRBV20-1 with TRBJ2-4; D call uncertain. V was clipped by 0 bases and J by 8 bases, with 2 bases between them. Germline values: CDR1 DFQATT, CDR2 SNEGSKA (reference sequence). The CDR3 covers 10 residues. DNA of the CDR3: TGCAGTGCTAGAGATGACATTCAGTACTTC. Its protein product is CSARDDIQYF.

This clonotype has only a few counts. The chain combines TRBV6-5 with TRBJ2-6, with D maybe TRBD1 (5 bases). From germline, CDR1 is MNHEY and CDR2 SVGAGI. CDR3 length equals 16 residues. V shed 0 bases and J shed 2 bases, with 8 bases lying between them. Written as DNA, the CDR3 is TGTGCCAGCAGTTACTCGACCAGGGCTGGGGCCAACGTCCTGACTTTC. Translated: CASSYSTRAGANVLTF.

In its sample, this clonotype was seen a few times. The V and J genes are TRBV5-1 and TRBJ2-3; TRBD2 agrees at 12 bases. With V trimmed by 5 bases and J by 2 bases, 6 bases remained unmatched. CDR1 is SGHRS, CDR2 YFSETQ, per germline. CDR3 size: 16 residues. The CDR3 sequence is CASRKGTSGYTDTQYF. The CDR3 DNA sequence: TGCGCCAGCAGGAAAGGGACTAGCGGGTACACAGATACGCAGTATTTT.

The chain combines TRBV7-2 with TRBJ2-1; 12 bases map to TRBD2. V shed 2 bases, J shed 7 bases, and the junction held 3 bases outside the gene matches. The germline V gene has CDR1 SGHTA and CDR2 FQGNSA. The CDR3 is 15 residues long. The DNA of the CDR3 is TGTGCCAGCAGCTTATGGCTAGCGGGAGGGAATGAGCAGTTCTTC. Amino acids: CASSLWLAGGNEQFF.

This clonotype has just a few counts. V and J are TRBV20-1 and TRBJ2-4, with 7 bases fitting TRBD2. V shed 6 bases and J 8 bases; nucleotides not matched to a gene: 19. The CDR3 covers 16 residues. Germline V gives CDR1 DFQATT, CDR2 SNEGSKA (reference sequence). The CDR3 nucleotides read TGCAGTGCGAGGAGCGAACGCAGTGGGAGGGCGTACATTCAGTACTTC. Translating gives CSARSERSGRAYIQYF.

The chain joins TRBV29-1 to TRBJ2-7, with 11 bases that match TRBD2. With V trimmed by 5 bases and J by 3 bases, 3 bases remained unmatched. Germline values: CDR1 SQVTM, CDR2 ANQGSEA. The length of the CDR3 is 13 residues. The CDR3 nucleotides are TGCAGCGTTATGACTAGCGGGATCTACGAGCAGTACTTC. Amino acids: CSVMTSGIYEQYF.

This clonotype was picked up a small number of times. The J gene is TRBJ2-3, the V gene TRBV20-1, with D possibly being TRBD2 (7 bases). This CDR3 comprises 16 residues. Germline V CDR1 and CDR2: DFQATT, SNEGSKA (reference sequence). V was pared by 3 bases and J by 0 bases, with 16 bases between. The CDR3 coding sequence is TGCAGTGCTAGGGGGAATCGGGGGGCCAGCACAGATACGCAGTATTTT. Encoded protein: CSARGNRGASTDTQYF.

Ten or more counts support this clonotype. The chain carries TRBV29-1 and TRBJ2-1; D possibly corresponds to TRBD2 (6 bases). The CDR3 is made up of 14 amino acids. Trimming stripped 5 bases from V and 4 bases from J, with 15 bases between. CDR1 and CDR2 from the germline V gene are SQVTM and ANQGSEA. CDR3 sequence (DNA): TGCAGCGTTCCGGGCCGGGACTTTTACAATGAGCAGTTCTTC. As protein: CSVPGRDFYNEQFF.

The chain combines TRBV10-2 with TRBJ1-6, with D unclear. Germline CDR1 reads WSHSY; CDR2 reads SAAADI. The CDR3 sequence is 15 residues long. With 3 bases removed from V and 6 bases from J, the gap between germline ends came to 12 bases. The CDR3 DNA reads as TGCGCCAGCAGTGAAATTGGGGTTGGTAATTCACCCCTCCACTTT. Translating it yields CASSEIGVGNSPLHF.

This clonotype was picked up many times. The chain couples TRBV10-1 to TRBJ2-1; D uncertain. Germline CDR1 and CDR2: WNHNN and SYGVQD (reference sequence). Trimming pared 4 bases from V and 5 bases from J, leaving 6 bases between. This CDR3 is 12 amino acids long. The CDR3 DNA reads TGCGCCAGCAGTGGAGGACACAATGAGCAGTTCTTC. Its protein is CASSGGHNEQFF.

V usage is TRBV7-2 and J usage is TRBJ2-1; 10 bases are a match to TRBD2. Losses at the gene ends were 2 bases for V and 8 bases for J; bases not matched to a gene: 18. CDR1 is SGHTA and CDR2 is FQGNSA in the germline V gene. The length of the CDR3 is 19 residues. Here the CDR3 reads CASSLSGPGGSGRTYEQFF. CDR3 DNA: TGTGCCAGCAGCTTATCCGGCCCCGGCGGTAGCGGGAGGACCTATGAGCAGTTCTTC.